This entry lists 32 T cell receptor beta chains sequenced from one sample in a study of T cell responses to AZD1222 COVID-19 vaccine (dated by TCRdb to the early 2020s). The time point label of this sample denotes: about 28 days (+/-7) after the second vaccine dose. Libraries came from the immunoSEQ multiplex PCR assay. TCRdb stores this immuneACCESS table with in-frame sequences only. Part of the clones is absent; in the studies checked, under half of the shortfall reflects unresolved V genes, and no reason is known for the rest. The sample yields roughly 100,000 clones; roughly 86% were counted once. More than 8.5% of the sample comes from the top ten. The sequenced sample was peripheral blood, obtained 28 days after the second AZD1222 dose. The receptors come from an adult who received the AZD1222 COVID-19 vaccine.

The chain has TRBV5-1 and TRBJ1-6; tentative D call: TRBD1 (5 bases). The CDR3 sequence is 14 residues long. The germline gives CDR1 SGHRS, CDR2 YFSETQ. V was clipped by 4 bases and J by 6 bases, with 11 bases between them. The CDR3, as DNA: TGCGCCAGCAGCCTTGCCGGGGCTAATTCACCCCTCCACTTT. Amino acids: CASSLAGANSPLHF.

In this sample, this clone turned up once. Other nucleotide sequences in the sample specify the same CDR3. V usage is TRBV5-1 and J usage is TRBJ1-1; 7 bases are a match to TRBD1. Germline CDR1 reads SGHRS; CDR2 reads YFSETQ. The junction had 5 bases not matched to a gene; V was cut back by 4 bases and J by 2 bases. The CDR3 runs 14 residues. The CDR3 DNA follows: TGCGCCAGCAGCCCGGGGACAGCTAACACTGAAGCTTTCTTT. It yields the protein CASSPGTANTEAFF. Using reference TRBV5-1 and TRBJ1-1 for the parts outside the CDR3, the full variable domain is KAGVTQTPRYLIKTRGQQVTLSCSPISGHRSVSWYQQTPGQGLQFLFEYFSETQRNKGNFPGRFSGRQFSNSRSEMNVSTLELGDSALYLCASSPGTANTEAFFGQGTRLTVV.

The chain has TRBV25-1 and TRBJ2-5; 8 bases are a match to TRBD1. The CDR3 contains 14 residues. Germline assignment: CDR1 MGHDK and CDR2 SYGVNS. With V trimmed by 3 bases and J by 5 bases, 5 bases remained unmatched. The CDR3 DNA is TGTGCCAGCAGTGATCGGACAGGGCGGGAGACCCAGTACTTC. It specifies CASSDRTGRETQYF.

The count of this clone is one. V usage is TRBV6-5 and J usage is TRBJ2-6; D might be TRBD2 (6 bases). CDR3 length equals 15 residues. Trimming took 6 bases from V and 4 from J, leaving 13 bases between them. Germline CDR1 MNHEY, CDR2 SVGAGI. The CDR3 DNA reads as TGTGCCAGCAGGATCGGGGGACTCGGGGCCAACGTCCTGACTTTC. It codes for CASRIGGLGANVLTF.

This chain joins TRBV4-1 and TRBJ2-1; 15 bases line up with TRBD2. CDR1 and CDR2 from the germline V gene are MGHRA and YSYEKL. With V trimmed by 0 bases and J by 2 bases, 2 bases remained unmatched. The CDR3 length is 18 residues. CDR3: CASSQDGLAGGPYNEQFF. CDR3 DNA: TGCGCCAGCAGCCAAGACGGACTAGCGGGAGGGCCCTACAATGAGCAGTTCTTC.

The rearrangement links TRBV30 to TRBJ2-6, with 9 bases that match TRBD1. Germline V gene lookup returns CDR1 GTSNPN and CDR2 SVGIG (reference sequence). The trim removed 2 bases at V and 0 bases at J, leaving 2 bases unmatched. The CDR3 covers 16 residues. CDR3 protein: CAWSRTGASGANVLTF. The CDR3 DNA reads TGTGCCTGGAGTAGGACAGGGGCCTCTGGGGCCAACGTCCTGACTTTC.

This chain uses TRBV18 with TRBJ2-7; D is perhaps TRBD1 (6 bases). This CDR3 comprises 14 residues. CDR1 and CDR2 (germline): KGHSH, LQKENI. The V end lost 6 bases, the J end lost 3 bases, and 15 bases lay between the germline ends. This CDR3 is CASSHEARGYEQYF. In nucleotides, the CDR3 is TGTGCCAGCTCCCATGAGGCCAGGGGCTACGAGCAGTACTTC.

The J gene is TRBJ2-7, the V gene TRBV4-1; 9 bases are a match to TRBD1. V shed 2 bases, J shed 6 bases, and the junction held 11 bases outside the gene matches. CDR1 is MGHRA and CDR2 is YSYEKL in the germline V gene. The CDR3 contains 16 residues. DNA for the CDR3: TGCGCCAGCAGCCAACCCGGGACAGGGACACTAATCGAGCAGTACTTC. Encoded protein: CASSQPGTGTLIEQYF.

This clone appeared a single time. The J gene is TRBJ2-7, the V gene TRBV6-5; 7 bases line up with TRBD1. There are 14 residues in the CDR3. With V trimmed by 7 bases and J by 1 base, 7 bases remained unmatched. CDR1 MNHEY and CDR2 SVGAGI come from the germline V gene. CDR3 coding DNA: TGTGCCAGCACCGCCGACAGGGTATCCTACGAGCAGTACTTC. Encoded protein: CASTADRVSYEQYF.

The gene calls are TRBV24-1 and TRBJ2-3, with D possibly matching TRBD1 (5 bases). Trimming took 4 bases from V and 5 from J, leaving 12 bases between them. This CDR3 is 14 amino acids long. CDR1 is KGHDR and CDR2 is SFDVKD in the germline V gene. As DNA, the CDR3 is TGTGCCACCAGTGACTCTACCAGGGAAGATACGCAGTATTTT. Its protein is CATSDSTREDTQYF.

CDR3 nucleotides: TGTGCCAGCAGCTTGTTCGGGGGCGGGGTGGCCGGGGAGCTGTTTTTT. Residues: CASSLFGGGVAGELFF. The chain employs TRBV5-5 and TRBJ2-2; either TRBD1 or TRBD2 may fit D (6 bases each). This CDR3 is built from 16 residues. CDR1 is SGHKS, CDR2 YYEKEE, per germline (reference sequence). V was trimmed by 1 base and J by 6 bases, leaving 16 bases between them.

The chain recombines TRBV19 with TRBJ2-7, with D uncertain. Germline values: CDR1 LNHDA, CDR2 SQIVND (reference sequence). Trimming left V 6 bases short and J 4 bases short, with 19 bases between. The CDR3 is 15 amino acids. The chain's CDR3 is CASSPLLGGGYEQYF. CDR3 nucleotide sequence: TGTGCCAGTAGCCCGCTCCTAGGTGGCGGATACGAGCAGTACTTC.

The V gene is TRBV28, the J gene TRBJ2-1; D remains ambiguous. The CDR3 extends over 15 amino acids. The germline gives CDR1 MDHEN, CDR2 SYDVKM. With 4 bases removed from V and 3 bases from J, the gap between germline ends came to 13 bases. The CDR3 protein is CASSSTRLIYNEQFF. CDR3 nucleotide sequence: TGTGCCAGCAGTTCAACCAGGCTTATCTACAATGAGCAGTTCTTC.

J is TRBJ2-5 and V is TRBV14; 7 bases are a match to TRBD2. Germline values: CDR1 SGHDN, CDR2 FVKESK. The CDR3 has 15 residues. V lost 1 base, J lost 4 bases, and 6 bases stayed unmatched. CDR3 DNA: TGTGCCAGCAGCCAAGGGACTAGAAGTGCAGAGACCCAGTACTTC. Translating gives CASSQGTRSAETQYF.

The genes are TRBV2 and TRBJ1-2, with 7 bases identical to TRBD1. CDR1 is SNHLY and CDR2 is FYNNEI in the germline V gene. Trimming at V came to 8 bases and at J to 0 bases, leaving 9 bases not matched to a gene. The CDR3 has 15 amino acids. The CDR3 loop reads CASRTGGTSNYGYTF. Written as DNA, the CDR3 is TGTGCCAGCCGGACAGGCGGTACCTCTAACTATGGCTACACCTTC.

The gene calls are TRBV6-1 and TRBJ1-4; 10 bases line up with TRBD1. The germline CDR1 and CDR2 sequences are MNHNS and SASEGT. Germline trimming cut 6 bases from V and 6 bases from J; bases unmatched to any gene: 4. CDR3 length equals 14 residues. The DNA of the CDR3 is TGTGCCAGCAGCCCCGGGACAGGGGATGAAAAACTGTTTTTT. This sequence encodes CASSPGTGDEKLFF.

The CDR3 loop reads CASSQDYRGEAGELFF. CDR3 nucleotide sequence: TGCGCCAGCAGCCAAGACTACAGGGGCGAGGCCGGGGAGCTGTTTTTT. This rearrangement joins TRBV4-1 to TRBJ2-2, with 7 bases that match TRBD1. V shed 0 bases and J 6 bases; nucleotides not matched to a gene: 7. The CDR3 contains 16 residues. Germline V gene lookup returns CDR1 MGHRA and CDR2 YSYEKL.

The rearrangement links TRBV5-1 to TRBJ2-3; 12 bases align to TRBD2. The CDR3 has 17 amino acids. V was clipped by 0 bases and J by 2 bases; unmatched bases: 4. Germline CDR1 and CDR2: SGHRS and YFSETQ. CDR3: CASSLETSGGFTDTQYF. CDR3 in DNA: TGCGCCAGCAGCTTGGAGACTAGCGGGGGATTCACAGATACGCAGTATTTT.

The chain links TRBV6-2 or TRBV6-3 to TRBJ1-3, with a tentative D call TRBD1 (5 bases). CDR1 and CDR2 from the germline V gene are MNHEY and SVGEGT. The CDR3 has 14 amino acids. Trimming removed 6 bases at V and 3 bases at J, with 12 bases between. This CDR3 is CASSAGTYGNTIYF. DNA of the CDR3: TGTGCCAGCAGCGCCGGGACCTATGGAAACACCATATATTTT.

The rearrangement joins TRBV29-1 to TRBJ1-1; possibly TRBD1 for D (5 bases). The germline V and J ends were trimmed by 1 base and 0 bases, with 15 bases remaining between them. This CDR3 is built from 16 residues. Germline V lookup: CDR1 SQVTM, CDR2 ANQGSEA. DNA for the CDR3: TGCAGCGTTGAAGGTAGGGGAGCCTTCATGAACACTGAAGCTTTCTTT. This gives the protein CSVEGRGAFMNTEAFF.

In DNA form, the CDR3 reads TGTGCCAGTAGTATTGATTCGGGTAATTCACCCCTCCACTTT. Residues: CASSIDSGNSPLHF. This chain links TRBV19 with TRBJ1-6, with no clear D. CDR1 is LNHDA and CDR2 is SQIVND in the germline V gene (reference sequence). The CDR3 runs 14 residues. The V end lost 3 bases, the J end lost 6 bases, and 9 bases lay between the germline ends.

V gene TRBV7-2 combines with J gene TRBJ2-5; a possible D gene is TRBD1 (5 bases). The CDR3 loop spans 15 amino acids. Trimming took 1 base from V and 1 from J, leaving 10 bases between them. CDR1 is SGHTA and CDR2 is FQGNSA in the germline V gene. CDR3 amino acids: CASSLEGRVQETQYF. The CDR3 region has the DNA TGTGCCAGCAGCTTAGAAGGCAGGGTCCAAGAGACCCAGTACTTC. Complete variable domain (other parts from reference TRBV7-2 and TRBJ2-5): GAGVSQSPSNKVTEKGKDVELRCDPISGHTALYWYRQSLGQGLEFLIYFQGNSAPDKSGLPSDRFSAERTGGSVSTLTIQRTQQEDSAVYLCASSLEGRVQETQYFGPGTRLLVL.

V usage is TRBV5-1 and J usage is TRBJ2-3, with D perhaps being TRBD1 or TRBD2 (5 bases each). CDR1 is SGHRS, CDR2 YFSETQ, per germline. The V end lost 2 bases, the J end lost 3 bases, and 13 bases lay between the germline ends. The CDR3 consists of 15 residues. The CDR3 loop is CASSFGGVGTDTQYF. The CDR3 region has the DNA TGCGCCAGCAGCTTTGGGGGAGTGGGTACAGATACGCAGTATTTT.

This chain links TRBV30 with TRBJ1-5, with TRBD1 matching over 7 bases. V lost 2 bases to trimming and J lost 4 bases; unmatched junction nucleotides: 14. The CDR3 covers 17 residues. Germline CDR1 reads GTSNPN; CDR2 reads SVGIG (reference sequence). The CDR3 is CAWSKEQGTGGNQPQHF. In DNA form, the CDR3 reads TGTGCCTGGAGTAAAGAACAGGGGACGGGGGGAAATCAGCCCCAGCATTTT.

The V gene is TRBV5-1, the J gene TRBJ2-5, with a possible D match to TRBD2 (5 bases). The CDR3 extends over 16 amino acids. Germline loops: CDR1 SGHRS, CDR2 YFSETQ. Trimming removed 1 base from V and 1 base from J, with 14 bases in between. The DNA for the CDR3 is TGCGCCAGCAGCTTGTACCCCGGGGTGCTCCAAGAGACCCAGTACTTC. It encodes CASSLYPGVLQETQYF.

The rearrangement uses TRBV18 and TRBJ2-5; 9 bases map to TRBD2. There are 16 residues in the CDR3. V dropped 2 bases and J dropped 5; count of bases not matched to a gene: 9. CDR1 KGHSH and CDR2 LQKENI come from the germline V gene. The CDR3 nucleotides read TGTGCCAGCTCACCATTGCTAGCGGGGCTCGGGGAGACCCAGTACTTC. Translation gives CASSPLLAGLGETQYF.

The chain recombines TRBV7-9 with TRBJ2-1; 11 bases match TRBD2. This CDR3 has 16 residues. Germline V gene sequence: CDR1 SEHNR, CDR2 FQNEAQ (reference sequence). The ends lost 1 base at V and 6 bases at J; junction bases unmatched: 5. The CDR3 coding sequence is TGTGCCAGCAGCTTAGGGACCGGGACTAGCGGCAATGAGCAGTTCTTC. Amino acids: CASSLGTGTSGNEQFF.

The V and J genes are TRBV6-5 and TRBJ2-2; D is uncertain. Trimming pared 2 bases from V and 1 base from J, leaving 5 bases between. Germline V gene sequence: CDR1 MNHEY, CDR2 SVGAGI. This CDR3 spans 14 amino acids. CDR3 region: CASSYNRNTGELFF. The CDR3, as DNA: TGTGCCAGCAGTTACAATAGGAACACCGGGGAGCTGTTTTTT.

The genes are TRBV19 and TRBJ2-1; no clear D gene. CDR3 length: 15 amino acids. Germline lookup yields CDR1 LNHDA and CDR2 SQIVND (reference sequence). The germline V and J ends were trimmed by 3 bases and 0 bases, with 9 bases remaining between them. CDR3 sequence reads: CASSIQRASYNEQFF. Written as DNA, the CDR3 is TGTGCCAGTAGTATCCAGCGTGCCTCCTACAATGAGCAGTTCTTC.

This chain links TRBV5-1 with TRBJ2-1; 8 positions agree with TRBD1. The CDR3 covers 14 residues. Germline assignment: CDR1 SGHRS and CDR2 YFSETQ. V lost 1 base to trimming and J lost 7 bases; unmatched junction nucleotides: 4. This chain's CDR3 is CASSLQGAENEQFF. Written as DNA, the CDR3 is TGCGCCAGCAGCTTGCAGGGGGCGGAAAATGAGCAGTTCTTC.

The gene calls are TRBV19 and TRBJ2-7; no firm D call. V was pared by 1 base and J by 6 bases, with 10 bases between. Germline CDR1 and CDR2: LNHDA and SQIVND (reference sequence). This CDR3 comprises 13 residues. CDR3 amino acids: CASSIVPGGEQYF. As DNA, the CDR3 is TGTGCCAGTAGTATAGTCCCGGGCGGCGAGCAGTACTTC.

CDR3 in amino acids: CASSAALGKGAIYEQYF. The DNA of the CDR3 is TGTGCCAGCAGCGCCGCCCTAGGGAAAGGCGCCATCTACGAGCAGTACTTC. The gene calls are TRBV7-9 and TRBJ2-7; no clear D gene. This CDR3 region has 17 residues. Per the germline V gene, CDR1 is SEHNR and CDR2 is FQNEAQ (reference sequence). V gave up 5 bases and J gave up 3 bases, with 23 bases separating them.